One sample yielded the 29 T cell receptor beta chains listed below, sequenced in a study of T cell repertoires in cytomegalovirus infection. These receptors are not linked to any known antigen. TCRdb used MiXCR to reprocess the reads, holding one entry per CDR3 protein. The table includes some 130,000 distinct CDR3 sequences, around 25% detected once. Sequenced sample: PBMCs, sequenced either directly or after in vitro stimulation (not recorded which). The source of these receptors is a human donor in good health (CMV status not recorded). Some clones in this sample may be carry-over from other donors' samples.

This clonotype was seen only a few times. This chain links TRBV7-2 with TRBJ2-1, with D possibly TRBD2 on 5 matching bases. In germline, CDR1 is SGHTA, CDR2 FQGNSA. Deletions cut 0 bases from V and 10 bases from J, with 7 bases between. The CDR3 is made up of 12 amino acids. The CDR3 is CASSLARAEQFF. The CDR3 nucleotides are TGTGCCAGCAGCTTAGCGCGGGCCGAGCAGTTCTTC. Full variable domain (remainder filled in from reference TRBV7-2 and TRBJ2-1): GAGVSQSPSNKVTEKGKDVELRCDPISGHTALYWYRQSLGQGLEFLIYFQGNSAPDKSGLPSDRFSAERTGGSVSTLTIQRTQQEDSAVYLCASSLARAEQFFGPGTRLTVL.

This rearrangement joins TRBV7-2 to TRBJ2-7, with TRBD2 identical over 7 bases. J was trimmed by 6 bases and V by 3 bases; bases with no gene match: 17. This CDR3 region has 17 residues. Per germline, CDR1 SGHTA and CDR2 FQGNSA. DNA for the CDR3: TGTGCCAGCAGCTTGGGCCGAGCGGGGATGCTGCCTGGCGAGCAGTACTTC. Protein: CASSLGRAGMLPGEQYF.

This clonotype was counted only a few times. The chain couples TRBV7-9 to TRBJ2-7, with 11 bases aligning to TRBD2. The CDR3 is 14 amino acids. Unmatched junction bases numbered 5, after V lost 5 bases and J lost 5 bases. Looked up from germline, CDR1 is SEHNR and CDR2 is FQNEAQ (reference sequence). The CDR3 region has the DNA TGTGCCAGCAGCATAACTAGCGGGAGTCACGAGCAGTACTTC. Its protein is CASSITSGSHEQYF.

This chain connects TRBV11-3 to TRBJ2-3; D is possibly TRBD2 (5 bases). There are 16 residues in the CDR3. V gave up 0 bases and J gave up 3 bases, with 13 bases separating them. Germline V gene data show CDR1 as SGHNT and CDR2 as YENEEA. The CDR3 here is CASSLDSGLGTDTQYF. In DNA form, the CDR3 reads TGTGCCAGCAGCTTAGACTCCGGACTGGGTACAGATACGCAGTATTTT.

As for this clonotype: Compared with germline, one end of the junction differs, possibly owing to a read error. V and J are TRBV11-3 and TRBJ2-4; 10 nucleotides align to TRBD2. CDR3 length: 17 amino acids. The germline V gene encodes CDR1 SGHNT and CDR2 YENEEA. CDR3 bases: TGTGCCAGCAGCTCCACAACAGCGGGGGGGGGCAAAAACAATCAGTACTTC. Translation: CASSSTTAGGGKNNQYF.

The chain recombines TRBV5-1 with TRBJ1-1; TRBD1 matches 8 bases. The germline V gene encodes CDR1 SGHRS and CDR2 YFSETQ. The CDR3 has 15 amino acids. With 6 bases clipped from V and 1 base from J, the junction kept 8 bases outside the gene matches. The CDR3 DNA sequence: TGCGCCAGCACCGCCAGACAGGGGACGAACACTGAAGCTTTCTTT. Its protein product is CASTARQGTNTEAFF.

This clonotype was observed a handful of times. This chain joins TRBV7-2 and TRBJ1-1; TRBD1 agrees at 9 bases. V lost 4 bases, J lost 3 bases, and 6 bases stayed unmatched. From germline, CDR1 is SGHTA and CDR2 FQGNSA. The CDR3 length is 15 residues. CDR3 protein: CASSSEGQGDTEAFF. The CDR3 nucleotides are TGTGCCAGCAGCTCAGAGGGACAGGGCGACACTGAAGCTTTCTTT.

This clonotype has at least ten counts. This chain uses TRBV10-3 with TRBJ2-7; TRBD1 matches 12 bases. CDR3 length equals 15 residues. Germline V gives CDR1 ENHRY, CDR2 SYGVKD. The V gene end was trimmed by 0 bases and the J gene end by 7 bases; junction bases not matched to a gene: 4. The CDR3 spells CAISESGQGAGEQYV. Here the CDR3 DNA reads TGTGCCATCAGTGAGTCGGGACAGGGGGCGGGGGAGCAGTACGTC.

This chain joins TRBV7-2 and TRBJ1-2; D not certain. The germline gives CDR1 SGHTA, CDR2 FQGNSA. Trimming removed 1 base from V and 6 bases from J, with 15 bases in between. The CDR3 extends over 15 amino acids. This chain's CDR3 is CASSLVRAASNGYTF. CDR3 coding DNA: TGTGCCAGCAGCTTAGTTCGGGCAGCATCGAATGGCTACACCTTC.

The chain uses TRBV20-1 and TRBJ2-5; 8 positions match TRBD2. V trimming: 5 bases; J trimming: 5 bases; junction bases outside the gene matches: 10. The CDR3 sequence is 14 residues long. Germline CDR1 and CDR2: DFQATT and SNEGSKA (reference sequence). For the CDR3, the DNA is TGCAGTGCTTTACCGGGACTAGTTTCTGAGACCCAGTACTTC. Its translation is CSALPGLVSETQYF.

The genes are TRBV5-4 and TRBJ2-1, with TRBD2 matching over 8 bases. V shed 0 bases and J 4 bases; nucleotides not matched to a gene: 3. The CDR3 is 15 residues long. CDR1 SGHNT and CDR2 YYREEE come from the germline V gene (reference sequence). The CDR3 DNA is TGTGCCAGCAGCTTGGACGGGAGGGCTTACAATGAGCAGTTCTTC. Its protein is CASSLDGRAYNEQFF.

The chain carries TRBV7-4 and TRBJ1-1; no clear D. CDR1 SGHVT and CDR2 SQSDAQ come from the germline V gene. The CDR3 runs 12 residues. Trimming took off 4 bases at V and 4 bases at J, with 7 bases between the two ends. CDR3: CASSSIRTEAFF. DNA for the CDR3: TGTGCCAGCAGCTCCATCCGCACTGAAGCTTTCTTT.

The V call is TRBV6-8, the J call TRBJ1-3; D gene uncertain. The CDR3 extends over 15 amino acids. Looked up from germline, CDR1 is MNHGY and CDR2 is SAAAGT. Trimming cost V 6 bases and J 0 bases, with 12 bases left between them. Here the CDR3 DNA reads TGTGCCAGCAGCCCCCGGACCCTCTCTGGAAACACCATATATTTT. It is translated as CASSPRTLSGNTIYF.

The chain carries TRBV6-5 and TRBJ2-5; the D call may be TRBD1 or TRBD2 (5 bases each). This CDR3 is built from 14 residues. Germline-derived CDR1 and CDR2 are MNHEY and SVGAGI. The V and J ends lost 6 bases and 4 bases respectively, with 15 bases between them. As DNA, the CDR3 is TGTGCCAGCAGCCGGGGACCCACGGGAGAGACCCAGTACTTC. Translated, it gives CASSRGPTGETQYF.

J is TRBJ1-5 and V is TRBV20-1, with D unresolved. Trimming left V 0 bases short and J 3 bases short, with 12 bases between. This CDR3 is built from 15 residues. Germline CDR1 is DFQATT and CDR2 is SNEGSKA (reference sequence). CDR3 in amino acids: CSARDGRADNQPQHF. The CDR3 nucleotides are TGCAGTGCTAGAGATGGCCGGGCCGACAATCAGCCCCAGCATTTT.

This chain connects TRBV12-3 or TRBV12-4 to TRBJ1-3, with TRBD1 matching 8 bases. The CDR3 spans 17 residues. Losses at the gene ends were 1 base for V and 4 bases for J; bases not matched to a gene: 9. CDR3 in amino acids: CASSLGHGRGPGNTIYF. CDR3 in DNA: TGTGCCAGCAGTTTAGGCCACGGCAGGGGGCCCGGAAACACCATATATTTT.

This chain connects TRBV20-1 to TRBJ2-3; D not resolved. The CDR3 sequence is 15 residues long. Trimming took off 5 bases at V and 2 bases at J, with 17 bases between the two ends. Germline assignment: CDR1 DFQATT and CDR2 SNEGSKA (reference sequence). This CDR3 reads CSAGPPTGITDTQYF. The CDR3 region has the DNA TGCAGTGCTGGTCCCCCCACCGGTATCACAGATACGCAGTATTTT.

The CDR3 region is CASSLDGGNHNEQFF. CDR3 coding DNA: TGCGCCAGCAGCTTGGATGGGGGAAACCACAATGAGCAGTTCTTC. This chain connects TRBV5-1 to TRBJ2-1; the D call may be TRBD1 or TRBD2 (5 bases each). The length of the CDR3 is 15 residues. Trimming took 0 bases from V and 5 from J, leaving 12 bases between them. Germline V gene lookup returns CDR1 SGHRS and CDR2 YFSETQ.

This chain uses TRBV10-3 with TRBJ2-5, with a possible D match to TRBD2 (5 bases). V was clipped by 0 bases and J by 2 bases, with 7 bases between them. Germline-derived CDR1 and CDR2 are ENHRY and SYGVKD. The CDR3 has 14 amino acids. The CDR3 DNA reads as TGTGCCATCAGTGAGTCTTCGGGACAAGAGACCCAGTACTTC. Its protein is CAISESSGQETQYF.

This chain connects TRBV24-1 to TRBJ2-5; D is unresolved. Germline-derived CDR1 and CDR2 are KGHDR and SFDVKD. Trimming took off 4 bases at V and 1 base at J, with 9 bases between the two ends. The CDR3 is made up of 14 amino acids. In nucleotides, the CDR3 is TGTGCCACCAGTGACTTCCACAGCCAAGAGACCCAGTACTTC. Translating gives CATSDFHSQETQYF.

This sequence joins TRBV19 and TRBJ2-7; perhaps TRBD1 as D (6 bases). The germline gives CDR1 LNHDA, CDR2 SQIVND (reference sequence). The CDR3 totals 13 residues. With 6 bases removed from V and 0 bases from J, the gap between germline ends came to 9 bases. CDR3 amino acids: CASSPGASYEQYF. The CDR3, as DNA: TGTGCCAGTAGCCCAGGGGCCTCCTACGAGCAGTACTTC.

This clonotype was recorded many times. J is TRBJ1-3 and V is TRBV7-2; 7 bases map to TRBD1. The CDR3 has 15 residues. The junction had 11 bases not matched to a gene; V was cut back by 1 base and J by 11 bases. CDR1 and CDR2 (germline): SGHTA, FQGNSA. The CDR3, as DNA: TGTGCCAGCAGCTTAGGTGGGACAGCCTCCCGGCCCATATATTTT. Translating gives CASSLGGTASRPIYF. The full variable domain, its missing parts supplied by reference TRBV7-2 and TRBJ1-3, is GAGVSQSPSNKVTEKGKDVELRCDPISGHTALYWYRQSLGQGLEFLIYFQGNSAPDKSGLPSDRFSAERTGGSVSTLTIQRTQQEDSAVYLCASSLGGTASRPIYFGEGSWLTVV.

The CDR3 coding sequence is TGTGCCAGCAGCCCGAGACAGGGCCCTTGGGGGACCCAGTACTTC. This codes for CASSPRQGPWGTQYF. The V and J genes are TRBV7-2 and TRBJ2-5, with 7 bases identical to TRBD1. The junction had 13 bases not matched to a gene; V was cut back by 5 bases and J by 7 bases. Per the germline V gene, CDR1 is SGHTA and CDR2 is FQGNSA. The CDR3 extends over 15 amino acids.

This clonotype was counted ten times or more. This sequence joins TRBV7-9 and TRBJ2-1; D may be TRBD2 (6 bases). This CDR3 has 15 amino acids. The germline gives CDR1 SEHNR, CDR2 FQNEAQ (reference sequence). V was cut by 1 base and J by 5 bases, with 12 bases left in between. The chain's CDR3 is CASSLVAGSHNEQFF. The CDR3 coding sequence is TGTGCCAGCAGCTTAGTAGCCGGGAGTCACAATGAGCAGTTCTTC. Combining the CDR3 with reference TRBV7-9 and TRBJ2-1 gives the whole variable domain DTGVSQNPRHKITKRGQNVTFRCDPISEHNRLYWYRQTLGQGPEFLTYFQNEAQLEKSRLLSDRFSAERPKGSFSTLEIQRTEQGDSAMYLCASSLVAGSHNEQFFGPGTRLTVL.

This clonotype was counted between two and nine times. This chain joins TRBV7-9 and TRBJ2-6; weak D call: TRBD2 (7 bases). Germline V gene sequence: CDR1 SEHNR, CDR2 FQNEAQ (reference sequence). V was trimmed by 5 bases and J by 4 bases, leaving 18 bases between them. This CDR3 has 17 residues. The CDR3 loop reads CASSPPRGAAGANVLTF. The CDR3, as DNA: TGTGCCAGCAGCCCGCCCCGGGGGGCGGCAGGGGCCAACGTCCTGACTTTC.

This clonotype was detected ten times or more. The chain combines TRBV7-2 with TRBJ2-7; D might be TRBD2 (5 bases). The CDR3 is 17 residues long. Trimming took off 5 bases at V and 2 bases at J, with 22 bases between the two ends. Germline lookup yields CDR1 SGHTA and CDR2 FQGNSA. Written as DNA, the CDR3 is TGTGCCAGCAGCCCTAGAGGCGGCGGGTCCTTTCCCTACGAGCAGTACTTC. As protein: CASSPRGGGSFPYEQYF.

There are a few counts of this clonotype. The CDR3 loop reads CASSLGVYYEQYF. CDR3 DNA sequence: TGTGCCAGCAGCTTGGGGGTCTACTACGAGCAGTACTTC. This chain joins TRBV11-2 and TRBJ2-7; D possibly uses TRBD1 or TRBD2 (5 bases each). Per germline, CDR1 SGHAT and CDR2 FQNNGV. CDR3 size: 13 residues. V was trimmed by 3 bases and J by 3 bases, leaving 9 bases between them.

This clonotype was counted only a few times. The chain carries TRBV28 and TRBJ2-7; TRBD1 is a possible D gene (6 bases). This CDR3 comprises 13 residues. V lost 10 bases and J 1 base, leaving 14 bases between the germline ends. Germline V lookup: CDR1 MDHEN, CDR2 SYDVKM. The CDR3 sequence: CATLDSQSYEQYV. Here the CDR3 DNA reads TGTGCCACCCTGGACAGCCAATCCTACGAGCAGTACGTC.

This clonotype was seen a few times. The chain is built from TRBV6-2 or TRBV6-3 and TRBJ2-1; 8 nucleotides align to TRBD2. The CDR3 loop spans 14 amino acids. Germline loops: CDR1 MNHEY, CDR2 SVGEGT. With V trimmed by 4 bases and J by 6 bases, 5 bases remained unmatched. Written as DNA, the CDR3 is TGTGCCAGCAGTTCGGGAGGGCCCATCAATGAGCAGTTCTTC. This encodes CASSSGGPINEQFF.